The present TCR beta chain was sequenced within a study of cytomegalovirus exposure and HLA in healthy donors. Broader study findings: Common viral pathogens were later found to be apparently linked to several of the most significant clusters. Researchers reported that a few CMV-associated chains were confirmed in vitro as CMV antigen-specific. HLA-A and HLA-B allele assignments for most subjects were reportedly predicted accurately using TCR beta sequences.

Primers: 60 Vbeta forward and 13 Jbeta reverse. Clones were sequenced by immunoSEQ multiplex PCR, and TCRdb holds only the in-frame ones, with some missing. The data hold 100,000 to 120,000 clones, with 65% to 85% observed a single time. A word on this clone: Antigen unknown.

CDR1 and CDR2 from the germline V gene are LNHDA and SQIVND (reference sequence). CDR3 length equals 13 residues. Trimming at V came to 6 bases and at J to 5 bases, leaving 5 bases not matched to a gene. Sequencing was done on a sample of PBMCs. This TCR derives from a man aged 30-40 years in good health and CMV-seropositive. The J gene is TRBJ2-5, the V gene TRBV19, with 8 positions matching TRBD1. As DNA, the CDR3 is TGTGCCAGTAGCCAGGACAGGGCGGAGACCCAGTACTTC. Amino acid sequence: CASSQDRAETQYF.